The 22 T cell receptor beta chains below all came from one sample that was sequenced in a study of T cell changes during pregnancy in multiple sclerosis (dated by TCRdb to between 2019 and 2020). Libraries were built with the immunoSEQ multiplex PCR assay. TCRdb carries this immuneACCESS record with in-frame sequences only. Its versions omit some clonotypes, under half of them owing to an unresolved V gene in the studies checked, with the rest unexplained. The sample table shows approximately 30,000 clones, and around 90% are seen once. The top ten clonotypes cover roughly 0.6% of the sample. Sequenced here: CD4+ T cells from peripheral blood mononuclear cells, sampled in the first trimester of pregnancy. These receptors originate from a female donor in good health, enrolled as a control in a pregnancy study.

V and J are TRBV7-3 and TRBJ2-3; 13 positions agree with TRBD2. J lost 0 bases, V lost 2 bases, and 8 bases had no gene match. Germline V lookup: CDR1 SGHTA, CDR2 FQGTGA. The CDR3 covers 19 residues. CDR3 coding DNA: TGTGCCAGCAGCTTAGGGGGGACTAGCGGGGCCACTAGCACAGATACGCAGTATTTT. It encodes CASSLGGTSGATSTDTQYF.

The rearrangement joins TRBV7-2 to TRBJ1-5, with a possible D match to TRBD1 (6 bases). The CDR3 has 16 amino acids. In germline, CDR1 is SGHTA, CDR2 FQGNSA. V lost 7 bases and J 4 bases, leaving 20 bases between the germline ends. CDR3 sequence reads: CASTHVGGAGNQPQHF. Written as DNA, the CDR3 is TGTGCCAGCACCCACGTAGGGGGGGCCGGGAATCAGCCCCAGCATTTT.

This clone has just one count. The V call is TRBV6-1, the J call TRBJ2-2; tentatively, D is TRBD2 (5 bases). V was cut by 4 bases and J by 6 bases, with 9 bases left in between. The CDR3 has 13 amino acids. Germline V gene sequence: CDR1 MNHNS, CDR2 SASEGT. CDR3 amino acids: CASSGRLPGELFF. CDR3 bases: TGTGCCAGCAGTGGGAGGTTGCCCGGGGAGCTGTTTTTT.

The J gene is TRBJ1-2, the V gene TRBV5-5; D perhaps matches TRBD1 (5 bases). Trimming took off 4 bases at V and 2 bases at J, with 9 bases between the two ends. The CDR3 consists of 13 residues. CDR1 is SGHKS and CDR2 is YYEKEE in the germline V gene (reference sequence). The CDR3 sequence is CASSTDINYGYTF. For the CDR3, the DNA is TGTGCCAGCAGCACGGACATAAACTATGGCTACACCTTC.

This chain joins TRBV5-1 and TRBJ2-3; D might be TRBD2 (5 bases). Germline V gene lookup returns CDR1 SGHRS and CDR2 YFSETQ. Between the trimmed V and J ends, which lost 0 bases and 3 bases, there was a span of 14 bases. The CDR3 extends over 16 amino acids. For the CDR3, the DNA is TGCGCCAGCAGCTTGGGCGCACTAGTGAATACAGATACGCAGTATTTT. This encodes CASSLGALVNTDTQYF.

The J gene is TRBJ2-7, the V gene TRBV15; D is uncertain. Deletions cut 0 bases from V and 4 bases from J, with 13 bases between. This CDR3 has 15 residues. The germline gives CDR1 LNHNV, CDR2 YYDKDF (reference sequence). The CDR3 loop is CATSRESRTSYEQYF. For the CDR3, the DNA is TGTGCCACCAGCAGAGAAAGTAGAACGAGTTACGAGCAGTACTTC.

The CDR3 nucleotides read TGTGCCAGTAGTATGGGGACTAGCGGCACAGATACGCAGTATTTT. Translating gives CASSMGTSGTDTQYF. The V call is TRBV19, the J call TRBJ2-3; 10 bases fit TRBD2. This CDR3 spans 15 amino acids. Germline CDR1 LNHDA, CDR2 SQIVND (reference sequence). The trim removed 3 bases at V and 1 base at J, leaving 1 base unmatched.

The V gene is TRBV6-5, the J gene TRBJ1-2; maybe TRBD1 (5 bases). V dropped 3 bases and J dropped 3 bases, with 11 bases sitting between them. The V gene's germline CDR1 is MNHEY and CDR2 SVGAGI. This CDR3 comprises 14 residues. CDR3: CASSYKGRDYGYTF. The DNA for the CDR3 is TGTGCCAGCAGTTATAAGGGGCGCGACTATGGCTACACCTTC.

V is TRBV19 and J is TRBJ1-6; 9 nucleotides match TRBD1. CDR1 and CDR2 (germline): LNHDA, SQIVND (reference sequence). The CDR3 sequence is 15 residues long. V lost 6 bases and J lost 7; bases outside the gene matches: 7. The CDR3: CASRDRGHGNSPLHF. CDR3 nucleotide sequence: TGTGCCAGTAGGGACAGGGGCCACGGGAATTCACCCCTCCACTTT.

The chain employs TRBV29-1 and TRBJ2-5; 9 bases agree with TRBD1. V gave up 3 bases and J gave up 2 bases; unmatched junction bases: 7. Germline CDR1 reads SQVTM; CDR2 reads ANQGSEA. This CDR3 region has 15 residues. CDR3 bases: TGCAGCGTTGAGGGCGGGGGACAGGGTCAAGAGACCCAGTACTTC. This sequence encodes CSVEGGGQGQETQYF.

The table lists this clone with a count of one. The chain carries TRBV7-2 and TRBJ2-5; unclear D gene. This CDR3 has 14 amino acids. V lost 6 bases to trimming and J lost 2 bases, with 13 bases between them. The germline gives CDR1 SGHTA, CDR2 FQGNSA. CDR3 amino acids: CASRPYFGQETQYF. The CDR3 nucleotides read TGTGCCAGCAGACCTTACTTTGGTCAAGAGACCCAGTACTTC.

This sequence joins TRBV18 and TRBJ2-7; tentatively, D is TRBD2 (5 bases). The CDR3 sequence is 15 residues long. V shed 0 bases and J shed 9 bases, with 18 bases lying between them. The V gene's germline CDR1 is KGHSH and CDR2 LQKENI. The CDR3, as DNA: TGTGCCAGCTCACCACCGGGGAGCTCACTACGAGGGCAGTACTTC. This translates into CASSPPGSSLRGQYF.

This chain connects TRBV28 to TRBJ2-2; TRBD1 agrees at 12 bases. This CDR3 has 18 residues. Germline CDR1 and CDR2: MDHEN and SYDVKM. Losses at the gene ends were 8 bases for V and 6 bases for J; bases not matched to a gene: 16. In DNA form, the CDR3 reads TGTGCCAGCTCATCACCCGGGACAGGGGGCGAGGGTGCCGGGGAGCTGTTTTTT. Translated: CASSSPGTGGEGAGELFF.

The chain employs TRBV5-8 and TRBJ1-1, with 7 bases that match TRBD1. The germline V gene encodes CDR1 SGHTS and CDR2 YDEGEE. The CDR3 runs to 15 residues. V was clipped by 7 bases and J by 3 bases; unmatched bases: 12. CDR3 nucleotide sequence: TGTGCCAGCTGCCCGGGGACAGATGGGGACACTGAAGCTTTCTTT. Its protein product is CASCPGTDGDTEAFF.

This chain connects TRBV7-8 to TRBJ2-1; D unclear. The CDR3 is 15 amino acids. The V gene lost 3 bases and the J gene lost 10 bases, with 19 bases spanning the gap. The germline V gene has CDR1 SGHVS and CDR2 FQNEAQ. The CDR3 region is CASSFTLAPLGEQFF. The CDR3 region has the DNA TGTGCCAGCAGCTTCACCTTGGCCCCACTCGGGGAGCAGTTCTTC.

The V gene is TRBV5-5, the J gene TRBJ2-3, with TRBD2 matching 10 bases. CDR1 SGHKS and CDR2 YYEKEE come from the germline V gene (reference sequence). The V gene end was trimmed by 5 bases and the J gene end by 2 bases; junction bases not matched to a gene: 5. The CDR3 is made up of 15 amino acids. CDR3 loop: CASSSGTSDTDTQYF. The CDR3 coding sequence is TGTGCCAGCAGTTCCGGGACTAGCGACACAGATACGCAGTATTTT.

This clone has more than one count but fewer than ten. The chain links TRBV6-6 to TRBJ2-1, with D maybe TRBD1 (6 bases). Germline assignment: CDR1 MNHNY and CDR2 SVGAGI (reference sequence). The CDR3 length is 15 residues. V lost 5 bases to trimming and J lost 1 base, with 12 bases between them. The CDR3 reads CASSTVGASYNEQFF. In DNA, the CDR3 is TGTGCCAGCAGTACGGTGGGGGCGTCCTACAATGAGCAGTTCTTC.

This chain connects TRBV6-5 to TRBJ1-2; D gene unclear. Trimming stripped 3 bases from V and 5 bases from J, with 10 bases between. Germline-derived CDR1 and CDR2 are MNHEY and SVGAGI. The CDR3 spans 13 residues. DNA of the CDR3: TGTGCCAGCAGTTATTTGGAGGAGTATGGCTACACCTTC. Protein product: CASSYLEEYGYTF.

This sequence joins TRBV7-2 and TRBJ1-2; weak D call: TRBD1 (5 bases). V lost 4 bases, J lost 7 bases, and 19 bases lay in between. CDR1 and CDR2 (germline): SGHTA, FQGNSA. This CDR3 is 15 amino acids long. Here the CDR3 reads CASSYPERKGSGYTF. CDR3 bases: TGTGCCAGCAGCTATCCAGAGAGGAAGGGGTCTGGCTACACCTTC.

The CDR3 here is CASSPWRGEVNEQYF. The CDR3 DNA reads TGCGCCAGCAGCCCCTGGCGGGGGGAGGTTAACGAGCAGTACTTC. The J gene is TRBJ2-7, the V gene TRBV5-1; 8 nucleotides agree with TRBD2. Germline V gene sequence: CDR1 SGHRS, CDR2 YFSETQ. After removal of 4 bases from V and 5 bases from J, the junction contained 11 bases not matched to a gene. The CDR3 sequence is 15 residues long.

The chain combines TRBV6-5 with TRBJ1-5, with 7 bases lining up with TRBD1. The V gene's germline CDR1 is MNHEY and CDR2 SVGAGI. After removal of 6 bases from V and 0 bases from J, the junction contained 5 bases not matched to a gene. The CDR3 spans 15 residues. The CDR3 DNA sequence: TGTGCCAGCAGACGGGACAGTTATAGCAATCAGCCCCAGCATTTT. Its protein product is CASRRDSYSNQPQHF.

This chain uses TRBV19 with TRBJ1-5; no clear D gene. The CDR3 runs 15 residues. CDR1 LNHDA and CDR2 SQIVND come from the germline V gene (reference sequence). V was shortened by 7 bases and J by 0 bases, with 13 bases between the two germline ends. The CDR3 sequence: CASTLTDYSNQPQHF. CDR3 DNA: TGTGCCAGTACTCTGACGGACTATAGCAATCAGCCCCAGCATTTT.